The 14 T cell receptor beta chains below come from one sample, sequenced in a study of T cells expressing NK-cell markers. Reprocessing the 5' RACE reads, TCRdb reports a single entry for every CDR3 protein and omits DNA. The sample is made up of about 260,000 distinct CDR3 sequences, and the top ten hold 0.39% of it. Sequencing was carried out using blood T cells: a sorted CD56 or NKG2C T cell subset, CD4+ or CD8+ T cells, or bulk PBMC T cells (not recorded which). The origin of the receptors is a young man in good health.

V is TRBV10-3 and J is TRBJ2-3; TCRdb names TRBD1, which stays unverified in the absence of DNA. The CDR3 sequence is 13 residues long. CDR1 is ENHRY and CDR2 is SYGVKD in the germline V gene. The CDR3 loop reads CAIGTGTGDTQYF.

The V call is TRBV7-2, the J call TRBJ2-5. Germline CDR1 reads SGHTA; CDR2 reads FQGNSA. The CDR3 extends over 17 amino acids. This chain's CDR3 is CASSLRRVSSGQETQYF.

The J gene is TRBJ2-1, the V gene TRBV5-1; with no DNA, the TCRdb D assignment of TRBD1 cannot be verified. CDR1 is SGHRS, CDR2 YFSETQ, per germline. This CDR3 is built from 15 residues. CDR3 amino acids: CASSAGTGPYNEQFF.

The chain combines TRBV4-3 with TRBJ2-7; TCRdb's D call of TRBD1 is untestable without DNA. This CDR3 contains 14 residues. The germline gives CDR1 LGHNA, CDR2 YSLEER. Here the CDR3 reads CASSLGQGNDEQYF.

The chain joins TRBV7-2 to TRBJ2-7. This CDR3 is built from 14 residues. The germline gives CDR1 SGHTA, CDR2 FQGNSA. The CDR3 reads CASSLGPAEWEQYF.

J is TRBJ2-1 and V is TRBV7-8; TCRdb selects TRBD1, and the lack of DNA leaves this call unchecked. Per the germline V gene, CDR1 is SGHVS and CDR2 is FQNEAQ. CDR3 length equals 13 residues. The CDR3 spells CATPGQRGNEQFF.

This chain links TRBV5-1 with TRBJ2-7; TCRdb outputs TRBD1, but without DNA this stays unchecked. The length of the CDR3 is 15 residues. Per germline, CDR1 SGHRS and CDR2 YFSETQ. The CDR3 loop reads CASSLAGQGNYEQYF. Supplemented by reference TRBV5-1 and TRBJ2-7, the full variable domain reads KAGVTQTPRYLIKTRGQQVTLSCSPISGHRSVSWYQQTPGQGLQFLFEYFSETQRNKGNFPGRFSGRQFSNSRSEMNVSTLELGDSALYLCASSLAGQGNYEQYFGPGTRLTVT.

CDR3 region: CASSPDSSTDTQYF. The chain couples TRBV7-6 to TRBJ2-3; checking the TCRdb D call of TRBD2 is not possible without DNA. The CDR3 loop spans 14 amino acids. Germline CDR1 is SGHVS and CDR2 is FNYEAQ.

The CDR3 here is CASSRGGQGRNSPLHF. This sequence joins TRBV5-5 and TRBJ1-6; TCRdb designates TRBD1, a call that cannot be tested without DNA. Per germline, CDR1 SGHKS and CDR2 YYEKEE (reference sequence). CDR3 length equals 16 residues.

This rearrangement joins TRBV2 to TRBJ1-1. Germline V gene data show CDR1 as SNHLY and CDR2 as FYNNEI. This CDR3 spans 14 amino acids. The CDR3 loop reads CASSLTALNTEAFF.

This chain joins TRBV6-5 and TRBJ2-5; lacking DNA, the TRBD2 call made by TCRdb goes unchecked. Germline-derived CDR1 and CDR2 are MNHEY and SVGAGI. The CDR3 consists of 16 residues. The CDR3 is CASSYGGGRAGETQYF.

This chain connects TRBV7-2 to TRBJ2-7; the TCRdb call, TRBD1, lacks DNA for checking. The CDR3 is 14 residues long. The germline gives CDR1 SGHTA, CDR2 FQGNSA. This CDR3 is CASSLGLPRGEQYF.

The V and J genes are TRBV5-1 and TRBJ1-1; TCRdb returns TRBD1, unconfirmable since there is no DNA. The CDR3 has 14 amino acids. The germline V gene encodes CDR1 SGHRS and CDR2 YFSETQ. This CDR3 reads CASKTSTGSPEAFF.

The rearrangement joins TRBV29-1 to TRBJ1-1; without DNA, the TCRdb call of TRBD1 cannot be checked. CDR3 length: 13 amino acids. CDR1 is SQVTM, CDR2 ANQGSEA, per germline. The CDR3 sequence is CSVRGRMNTEAFF.